The entry below describes one T cell receptor (beta chain). This sample was included in a study of blood T cell repertoires in COVID-19. CDR3 length equals 14 residues. V dropped 1 base and J dropped 2 bases, with 9 bases sitting between them. Germline assignment: CDR1 SGHNT and CDR2 YENEEA. Measured with immunoSEQ multiplex PCR; TCRdb has only the in-frame clones, and not every one. This table holds about 200,000 clones, more than 75% found once. The chain has TRBV11-3 and TRBJ2-7, with D possibly TRBD2 on 5 matching bases. The TCR sequence derives from a man aged 55 to 69 with acute or convalescent COVID-19. Sequencing was performed on peripheral blood. In DNA, the CDR3 is TGTGCCAGCAGCTTAGGGAGCGGCACCTACGAGCAGTACTTC. Translated: CASSLGSGTYEQYF.